Following are 29 T cell receptor beta chains from one sample sequenced in a study of T-cell memory formation after mild COVID-19. MiXCR, applied by TCRdb to the 5' RACE reads, yields one record per CDR3 protein. The sample records around 50,000 distinct CDR3 sequences, around 25% being singletons. Sequenced: PBMCs or a T cell subset sorted from them (not recorded which). These receptors were collected from a young man who had mild COVID-19 (a few samples of this study predate the infection). Cell type and time point are not known.

The V gene is TRBV29-1, the J gene TRBJ2-1; D ambiguous. The CDR3 has 14 amino acids. The germline gives CDR1 SQVTM, CDR2 ANQGSEA. V lost 4 bases, J lost 0 bases, and 10 bases lay in between. CDR3 in amino acids: CSVVLSLSYNEQFF. DNA of the CDR3: TGCAGCGTTGTTCTCTCCCTCTCCTACAATGAGCAGTTCTTC.

This clonotype was counted only a few times. The chain recombines TRBV18 with TRBJ2-7; D not resolved. With 4 bases removed from V and 3 bases from J, the gap between germline ends came to 10 bases. The CDR3 contains 13 residues. Germline V gene sequence: CDR1 KGHSH, CDR2 LQKENI. CDR3 bases: TGTGCCAGCTCACTAAGCCAGGTCTACGAGCAGTACGTC. Protein product: CASSLSQVYEQYV.

In nucleotides, the CDR3 is TGTGCCAGCAGCCTCGGGGACGGCCAAGAGACCCAGTACTTC. Translating gives CASSLGDGQETQYF. The J gene is TRBJ2-5, the V gene TRBV7-6, with D possibly called TRBD1 or TRBD2 (5 bases each). CDR1 is SGHVS, CDR2 FNYEAQ, per germline. The CDR3 consists of 14 residues. V lost 5 bases and J 1 base, leaving 11 bases between the germline ends.

The chain has TRBV6-4 and TRBJ1-1, with TRBD1 matching over 8 bases. The CDR3 spans 14 residues. The trim removed 3 bases at V and 4 bases at J, leaving 4 bases unmatched. Per the germline V gene, CDR1 is MRHNA and CDR2 is SNTAGT. CDR3 residues: CASSERQGFTEAFF. The CDR3 DNA follows: TGTGCCAGCAGTGAAAGACAGGGGTTCACTGAAGCTTTCTTT.

V is TRBV20-1 and J is TRBJ1-1; 11 bases line up with TRBD1. Germline V gene data show CDR1 as DFQATT and CDR2 as SNEGSKA (reference sequence). The junction had 10 bases not matched to a gene; V was cut back by 7 bases and J by 3 bases. The CDR3 is 15 amino acids. CDR3 sequence (DNA): TGCAGTGTATCCGGGACAGGGGGTGTTTACACTGAAGCTTTCTTT. Translation gives CSVSGTGGVYTEAFF.

This clonotype was seen more than once but under ten times. The chain recombines TRBV5-1 with TRBJ2-3; D is unclear. In germline, CDR1 is SGHRS, CDR2 YFSETQ. V gave up 4 bases and J gave up 0 bases, with 9 bases separating them. The CDR3 spans 14 residues. Here the CDR3 reads CASSGPSSTDTQYF. For the CDR3, the DNA is TGCGCCAGCAGCGGTCCATCCAGCACAGATACGCAGTATTTT.

This clonotype was seen a single time. The chain carries TRBV6-1 and TRBJ1-1; perhaps TRBD1 as D (6 bases). Trimming removed 0 bases at V and 8 bases at J, with 13 bases between. Germline V gene data show CDR1 as MNHNS and CDR2 as SASEGT. The CDR3 is made up of 14 amino acids. CDR3 in amino acids: CASSEAGGELEAFF. The CDR3 nucleotides are TGTGCCAGCAGTGAAGCAGGGGGGGAGCTGGAAGCTTTCTTT.

This chain connects TRBV4-3 to TRBJ2-3, with 7 bases fitting TRBD2. From germline, CDR1 is LGHNA and CDR2 YSLEER. This CDR3 region has 18 residues. J gave up 5 bases and V 0 bases, and 14 bases lay outside the gene matches. CDR3 region: CASSQDPLLGWGGDTQYF. CDR3 coding DNA: TGCGCCAGCAGCCAAGACCCCCTCCTTGGCTGGGGGGGAGATACGCAGTATTTT.

This clonotype was seen many times. This chain uses TRBV7-9 with TRBJ2-3; 10 bases are a match to TRBD1. From germline, CDR1 is SEHNR and CDR2 FQNEAQ (reference sequence). The J segment lost 4 bases and the V segment lost 1 base, leaving 5 bases of the junction unmatched. The CDR3 has 16 amino acids. The chain's CDR3 is CASSLEGTGVADTQYF. CDR3 coding DNA: TGTGCCAGCAGCTTAGAGGGGACAGGGGTCGCAGATACGCAGTATTTT.

The chain links TRBV7-2 to TRBJ2-7, with 7 positions matching TRBD1. The junction had 2 bases not matched to a gene; V was cut back by 2 bases and J by 4 bases. The CDR3 runs to 13 residues. The V gene's germline CDR1 is SGHTA and CDR2 FQGNSA. The CDR3 DNA sequence: TGTGCCAGCAGCTTACACAGGGGTTACGAGCAGTACGTC. Protein product: CASSLHRGYEQYV.

This clonotype was seen only once. V usage is TRBV23-1 and J usage is TRBJ1-5, with D hard to call. TRBV23-1 carries the ORF label, with uncertain function. The length of the CDR3 is 12 residues. Trimming pared 3 bases from V and 4 bases from J, leaving 4 bases between. In DNA form, the CDR3 reads TGCGCCAGCAGTCAGGGAAATCAGCCCCAGCATTTT. Protein sequence: CASSQGNQPQHF.

The rearrangement joins TRBV6-1 to TRBJ1-5; no clear D gene. V lost 2 bases and J 2 bases, leaving 10 bases between the germline ends. The germline V gene encodes CDR1 MNHNS and CDR2 SASEGT. The CDR3 totals 15 residues. CDR3 region: CASSEPGPGNQPQHF. The CDR3, as DNA: TGTGCCAGCAGTGAACCGGGCCCGGGCAATCAGCCCCAGCATTTT.

This clonotype was counted a few times. J is TRBJ2-3 and V is TRBV19, with TRBD1 as a possible D gene (5 bases). Germline CDR1 reads LNHDA; CDR2 reads SQIVND (reference sequence). The CDR3 extends over 15 amino acids. The germline V and J ends were trimmed by 8 bases and 0 bases, with 15 bases remaining between them. CDR3 coding DNA: TGTGCCAGTCATTGGGGCCCATCTAGCACAGATACGCAGTATTTT. The encoded protein is CASHWGPSSTDTQYF. The entire variable domain, with the rest obtained from reference TRBV19 and TRBJ2-3, is as follows: DGGITQSPKYLFRKEGQNVTLSCEQNLNHDAMYWYRQDPGQGLRLIYYSQIVNDFQKGDIAEGYSVSREKKESFPLTVTSAQKNPTAFYLCASHWGPSSTDTQYFGPGTRLTVL.

This rearrangement joins TRBV6-5 to TRBJ2-3; the match to TRBD1 covers 9 bases. The CDR3 covers 20 residues. From germline, CDR1 is MNHEY and CDR2 SVGAGI. The V and J ends lost 0 bases and 2 bases, in that order; junction bases with no gene match: 15. CDR3 DNA sequence: TGTGCCAGCAGTTACTCCTCCTTTGACCGGACAGGGGCCTACACAGATACGCAGTATTTT. Translation gives CASSYSSFDRTGAYTDTQYF.

The chain recombines TRBV4-2 with TRBJ1-2, with a possible D match to TRBD1 (6 bases). Trimming left V 1 base short and J 2 bases short, with 11 bases between. Per germline, CDR1 LGHNA and CDR2 YNFKEQ. The CDR3 is made up of 15 amino acids. CDR3 protein: CASSQGTGLNYGYTF. CDR3 in DNA: TGTGCCAGCAGCCAAGGTACAGGGCTAAACTATGGCTACACCTTC.

The chain links TRBV12-3 or TRBV12-4 to TRBJ2-7, with D perhaps given as TRBD1 or TRBD2 (5 bases each). The CDR3 has 15 residues. V dropped 4 bases and J dropped 2 bases, with 15 bases sitting between them. The CDR3 region is CASSYRFGATYEQYV. The CDR3 DNA is TGTGCCAGCAGTTATCGTTTCGGGGCAACCTACGAGCAGTACGTC.

The J gene is TRBJ1-2, the V gene TRBV10-3; D call uncertain. This CDR3 has 13 residues. Per germline, CDR1 ENHRY and CDR2 SYGVKD. V dropped 0 bases and J dropped 9 bases, with 11 bases sitting between them. The chain's CDR3 is CAISESSAPSYTF. The CDR3 bases are TGTGCCATCAGTGAGTCCTCGGCACCTAGCTACACCTTC.

This clonotype was detected only a few times. This chain uses TRBV27 with TRBJ2-7; possibly TRBD1 for D (5 bases). CDR3 length: 14 residues. The V and J ends lost 3 bases and 2 bases respectively, with 11 bases between them. Germline V gene lookup returns CDR1 MNHEY and CDR2 SMNVEV (reference sequence). CDR3 sequence: CASSFPDSPYEQYF. The CDR3 DNA reads as TGTGCCAGCAGTTTCCCTGACAGCCCCTACGAGCAGTACTTC.

The chain has TRBV6-2 or TRBV6-3 and TRBJ2-2; TRBD1 aligns across 8 bases. Germline CDR1 reads MNHEY; CDR2 reads SVGEGT. The CDR3 covers 17 residues. Unmatched junction bases numbered 9, after V lost 2 bases and J lost 4 bases. As DNA, the CDR3 is TGTGCCAGCAGTTACCCCCTCTCAGGGGGCACCACCGGGGAGCTGTTTTTT. The encoded protein is CASSYPLSGGTTGELFF.

In its sample, this clonotype was seen many times. The V and J genes are TRBV6-4 and TRBJ2-2, with D uncertain. V lost 3 bases and J lost 0, with 2 bases in between. Germline V gives CDR1 MRHNA, CDR2 SNTAGT. The CDR3 has 13 amino acids. CDR3 protein: CASSEANTGELFF. The CDR3, as DNA: TGTGCCAGCAGTGAGGCGAACACCGGGGAGCTGTTTTTT.

This chain connects TRBV10-3 to TRBJ1-1; D is undetermined. Trimming pared 8 bases from V and 1 base from J, leaving 11 bases between. Germline loops: CDR1 ENHRY, CDR2 SYGVKD. This CDR3 region has 13 residues. The CDR3 here is CAIEKDENTEAFF. The CDR3 nucleotides are TGTGCCATCGAGAAAGATGAGAACACTGAAGCTTTCTTT.

The chain uses TRBV2 and TRBJ1-2; D remains unclear. Trimming removed 3 bases from V and 7 bases from J, with 9 bases in between. From germline, CDR1 is SNHLY and CDR2 FYNNEI. The CDR3 has 12 residues. This CDR3 reads CASSDLVSGYTF. The DNA for the CDR3 is TGTGCCAGCAGTGATTTGGTTTCTGGCTACACCTTC.

To note about this clonotype: One base away lies a much larger clone, so this may be a sequencing read error. The V call is TRBV7-8, the J call TRBJ2-7; D may correspond to TRBD1 or TRBD2 (5 bases each). V was trimmed by 1 base and J by 3 bases, leaving 16 bases between them. The CDR3 has 16 amino acids. From germline, CDR1 is SGHVS and CDR2 FQNEAQ. The CDR3 loop reads CASSLESTGLIYEQYF. For the CDR3, the DNA is TGTGCCAGCAGCTTAGAATCGACGGGGCTCATCTACGAGCAGTACTTC.

In this sample, this clonotype turned up a few times. This CDR3 is CASSPRGGRETQYF. In DNA form, the CDR3 reads TGTGCCAGCAGTCCCAGGGGCGGCCGGGAGACCCAGTACTTC. This chain connects TRBV12-3 or TRBV12-4 to TRBJ2-5; the D gene is possibly TRBD1 (6 bases). This CDR3 spans 14 amino acids. V lost 5 bases to trimming and J lost 5 bases, with 15 bases between them.

This clonotype was observed a handful of times. The chain has TRBV30 and TRBJ2-1; D is ambiguous. V was pared by 0 bases and J by 1 base, with 7 bases between. The germline CDR1 and CDR2 sequences are GTSNPN and SVGIG (reference sequence). The length of the CDR3 is 14 residues. CDR3: CAWSVGGSYNEQFF. CDR3 nucleotides: TGTGCCTGGAGTGTAGGTGGATCCTACAATGAGCAGTTCTTC. The complete variable domain, with remaining parts taken from reference TRBV30 and TRBJ2-1, reads SQTIHQWPATLVQPVGSPLSLECTVEGTSNPNLYWYRQAAGRGLQLLFYSVGIGQISSEVPQNLSASRPQDRQFILSSKKLLLSDSGFYLCAWSVGGSYNEQFFGPGTRLTVL.

This clonotype was recorded at least ten times. The chain has TRBV7-8 and TRBJ2-7; D not certain. Trimming removed 6 bases from V and 1 base from J, with 10 bases in between. The germline CDR1 and CDR2 sequences are SGHVS and FQNEAQ. The CDR3 has 13 amino acids. CDR3 sequence reads: CASSHAASYEQYF. In DNA form, the CDR3 reads TGTGCCAGCAGTCACGCCGCATCCTACGAGCAGTACTTC. Supplemented by reference TRBV7-8 and TRBJ2-7, the full variable domain reads GAGVSQSPRYKVAKRGQDVALRCDPISGHVSLFWYQQALGQGPEFLTYFQNEAQLDKSGLPSDRFFAERPEGSVSTLKIQRTQQEDSAVYLCASSHAASYEQYFGPGTRLTVT.

CDR3 DNA: TGTGCCAGCAGTTTAGAGGTAGGGACGCGTCAGCCCCAGCATTTT. As protein: CASSLEVGTRQPQHF. The rearrangement links TRBV12-3 or TRBV12-4 to TRBJ1-5; TRBD1 might be the D (5 bases). This CDR3 contains 15 residues. The germline V and J ends were trimmed by 1 base and 6 bases, with 13 bases remaining between them.

The rearrangement joins TRBV7-6 to TRBJ2-7; tentatively, D is TRBD1 (6 bases). V gave up 5 bases and J gave up 5 bases, with 19 bases separating them. CDR1 is SGHVS, CDR2 FNYEAQ, per germline. The CDR3 is 15 amino acids. CDR3 loop: CASSPPGQGSNEQYF. The CDR3 DNA reads TGTGCCAGCAGCCCCCCGGGACAAGGGAGTAACGAGCAGTACTTC.

This clonotype was recorded a few times. The J gene is TRBJ1-1, the V gene TRBV4-1, with no clear D. The CDR3 has 14 residues. Trimming shortened V by 4 bases and J by 5 bases, and 14 bases separated the two germline ends. The germline V gene encodes CDR1 MGHRA and CDR2 YSYEKL. CDR3 protein: CASSLGEAGTEAFF. Here the CDR3 DNA reads TGCGCCAGCAGCCTTGGGGAAGCGGGGACTGAAGCTTTCTTT.